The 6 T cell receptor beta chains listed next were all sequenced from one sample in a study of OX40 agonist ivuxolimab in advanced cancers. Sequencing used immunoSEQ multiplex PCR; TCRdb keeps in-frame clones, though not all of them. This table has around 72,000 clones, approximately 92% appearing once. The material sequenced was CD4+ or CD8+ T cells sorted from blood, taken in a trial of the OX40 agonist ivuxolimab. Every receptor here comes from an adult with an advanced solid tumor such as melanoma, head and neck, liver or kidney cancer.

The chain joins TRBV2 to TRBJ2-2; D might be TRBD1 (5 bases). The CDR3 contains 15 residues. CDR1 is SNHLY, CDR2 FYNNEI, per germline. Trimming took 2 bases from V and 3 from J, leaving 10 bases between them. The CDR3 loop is CASSEQGDYTGELFF. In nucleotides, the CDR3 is TGTGCCAGCAGTGAACAGGGCGATTACACCGGGGAGCTGTTTTTT.

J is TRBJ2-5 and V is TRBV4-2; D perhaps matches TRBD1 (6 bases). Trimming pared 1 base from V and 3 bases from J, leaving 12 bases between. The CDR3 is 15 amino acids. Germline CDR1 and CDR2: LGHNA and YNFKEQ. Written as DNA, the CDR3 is TGTGCCAGCAGCCAAGCCCCCGGACAGAAAGAGACCCAGTACTTC. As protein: CASSQAPGQKETQYF.

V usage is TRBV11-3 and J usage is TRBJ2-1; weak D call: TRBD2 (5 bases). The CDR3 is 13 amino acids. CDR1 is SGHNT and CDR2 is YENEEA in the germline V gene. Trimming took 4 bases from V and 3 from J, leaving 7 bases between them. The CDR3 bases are TGTGCCAGCAGCTCGGGGAACTACAATGAGCAGTTCTTC. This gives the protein CASSSGNYNEQFF.

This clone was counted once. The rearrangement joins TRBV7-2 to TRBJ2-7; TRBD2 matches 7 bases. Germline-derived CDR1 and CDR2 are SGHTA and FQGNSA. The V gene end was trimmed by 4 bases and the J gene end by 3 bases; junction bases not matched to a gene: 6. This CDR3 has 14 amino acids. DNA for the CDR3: TGTGCCAGCAGCTCAGGACTAGTCAGCTACGAGCAGTACTTC. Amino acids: CASSSGLVSYEQYF.

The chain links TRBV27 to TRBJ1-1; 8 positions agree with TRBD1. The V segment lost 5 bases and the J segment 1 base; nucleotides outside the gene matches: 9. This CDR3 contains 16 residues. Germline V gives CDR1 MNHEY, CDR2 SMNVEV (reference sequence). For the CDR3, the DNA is TGTGCCAGCAGTCCCCTTGACAGGGGTGGGAACACTGAAGCTTTCTTT. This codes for CASSPLDRGGNTEAFF.

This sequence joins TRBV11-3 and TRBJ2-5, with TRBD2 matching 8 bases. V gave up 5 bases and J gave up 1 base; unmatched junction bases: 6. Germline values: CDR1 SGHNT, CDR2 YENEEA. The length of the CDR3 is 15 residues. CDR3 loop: CASSRSGRLQETQYF. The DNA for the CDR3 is TGTGCCAGCAGCAGAAGCGGGAGACTCCAAGAGACCCAGTACTTC. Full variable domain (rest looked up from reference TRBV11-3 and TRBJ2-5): EAGVVQSPRYKIIEKKQPVAFWCNPISGHNTLYWYLQNLGQGPELLIRYENEEAVDDSQLPKDRFSAERLKGVDSTLKIQPAELGDSAVYLCASSRSGRLQETQYFGPGTRLLVL.